What follows describes a single T cell receptor (beta chain). Its antigen is unidentified. Naive CD8 isolation took CD45RO-negative cells positively selected for CCR7 and excluded terminally differentiated effector memory CD45RA+ cells. Healthy adults negative for HIV, lacking recent acute infections or vaccinations, served as donors. The donor cohort consisted entirely of Caucasian adults residing in Nashville, Tennessee. Germline-derived CDR1 and CDR2 are SGDLS and YYNGEE. V lost 4 bases to trimming and J lost 2 bases; unmatched junction nucleotides: 7. The CDR3 covers 15 residues. This table comes from immunoSEQ multiplex PCR, and its TCRdb copy is limited to in-frame clones, with some not included. The table lists about 820,000 clones, about 91% of them singletons, with 24% in the top ten. The data stem from a study of shared clonotypes between healthy human individuals. The wider study: CD4 naive and memory got three plates each, CD8 naive two, CD8 memory one. Whole-study results and caveats: Non-shared clonotypes had lower generation probabilities than clonotypes shared by all four sorted-subset donors.

This sequence joins TRBV9 and TRBJ2-3, with TRBD1 matching over 7 bases. Sequencing was carried out using naive CD8+ T cells sorted from blood. The sequence was obtained from a young man in good health. Written as DNA, the CDR3 is TGTGCCAGCAGCTTCCACGGACAGGACACAGATACGCAGTATTTT. This codes for CASSFHGQDTDTQYF.